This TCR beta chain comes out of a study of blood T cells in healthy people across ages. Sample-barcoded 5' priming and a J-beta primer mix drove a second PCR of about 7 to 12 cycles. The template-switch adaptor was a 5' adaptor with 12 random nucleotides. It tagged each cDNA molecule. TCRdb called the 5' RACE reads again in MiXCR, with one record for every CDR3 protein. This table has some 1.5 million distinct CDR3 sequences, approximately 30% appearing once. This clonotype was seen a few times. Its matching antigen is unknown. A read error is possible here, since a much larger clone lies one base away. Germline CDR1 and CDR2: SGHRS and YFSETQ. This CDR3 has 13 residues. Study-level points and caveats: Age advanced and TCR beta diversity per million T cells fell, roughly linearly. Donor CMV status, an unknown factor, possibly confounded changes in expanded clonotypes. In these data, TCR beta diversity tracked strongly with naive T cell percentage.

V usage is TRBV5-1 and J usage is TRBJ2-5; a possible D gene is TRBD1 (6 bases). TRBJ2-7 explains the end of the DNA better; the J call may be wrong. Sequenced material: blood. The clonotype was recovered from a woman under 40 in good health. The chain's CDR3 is CASNFRGENEQYF. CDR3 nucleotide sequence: TGCGCCAGCAACTTCAGGGGCGAGAACGAGCAGTACTTC.